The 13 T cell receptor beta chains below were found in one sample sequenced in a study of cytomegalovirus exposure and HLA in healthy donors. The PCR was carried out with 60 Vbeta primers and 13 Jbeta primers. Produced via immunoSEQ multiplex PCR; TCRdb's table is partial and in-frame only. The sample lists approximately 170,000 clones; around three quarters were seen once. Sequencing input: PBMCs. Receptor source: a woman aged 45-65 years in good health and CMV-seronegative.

The CDR3 coding sequence is TGTGCCAGCAGCTTACGACAGAACACTGAAGCTTTCTTT. Its translation is CASSLRQNTEAFF. The chain joins TRBV7-2 to TRBJ1-1; D call uncertain. The CDR3 spans 13 residues. Germline V gene sequence: CDR1 SGHTA, CDR2 FQGNSA. With 2 bases removed from V and 1 base from J, the gap between germline ends came to 5 bases.

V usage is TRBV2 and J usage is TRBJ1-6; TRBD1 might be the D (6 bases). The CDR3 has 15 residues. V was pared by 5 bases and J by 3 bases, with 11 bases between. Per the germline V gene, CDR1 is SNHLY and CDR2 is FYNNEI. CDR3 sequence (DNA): TGTGCCAGCAGTCAGGACAGCCGCTATAATTCACCCCTCCACTTT. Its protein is CASSQDSRYNSPLHF.

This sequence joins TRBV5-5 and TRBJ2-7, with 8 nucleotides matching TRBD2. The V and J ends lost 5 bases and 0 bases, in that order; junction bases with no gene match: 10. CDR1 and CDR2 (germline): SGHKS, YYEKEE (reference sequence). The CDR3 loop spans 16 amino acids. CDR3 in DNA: TGTGCCAGCAGTCCCCCGGGTAGCGGGAACTCCTACGAGCAGTACTTC. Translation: CASSPPGSGNSYEQYF.

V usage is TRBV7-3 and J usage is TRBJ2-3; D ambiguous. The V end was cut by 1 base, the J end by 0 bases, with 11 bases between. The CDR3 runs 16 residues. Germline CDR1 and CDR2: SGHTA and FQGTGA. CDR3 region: CASSLRLAASTDTQYF. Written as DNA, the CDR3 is TGTGCCAGCAGCTTAAGGCTCGCGGCAAGCACAGATACGCAGTATTTT.

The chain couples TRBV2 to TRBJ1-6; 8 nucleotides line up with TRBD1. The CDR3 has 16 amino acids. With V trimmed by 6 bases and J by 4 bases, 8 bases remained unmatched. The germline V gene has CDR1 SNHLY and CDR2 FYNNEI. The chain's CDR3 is CASSGQGGGYNSPLHF. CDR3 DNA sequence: TGTGCCAGCAGCGGACAGGGAGGTGGTTATAATTCACCCCTCCACTTT.

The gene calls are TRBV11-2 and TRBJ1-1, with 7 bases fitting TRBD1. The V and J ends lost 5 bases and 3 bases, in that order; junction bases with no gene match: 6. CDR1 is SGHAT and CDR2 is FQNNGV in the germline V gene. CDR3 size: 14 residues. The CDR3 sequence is CASSQRQGDTEAFF. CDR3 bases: TGTGCCAGCAGCCAAAGACAGGGCGACACTGAAGCTTTCTTT.

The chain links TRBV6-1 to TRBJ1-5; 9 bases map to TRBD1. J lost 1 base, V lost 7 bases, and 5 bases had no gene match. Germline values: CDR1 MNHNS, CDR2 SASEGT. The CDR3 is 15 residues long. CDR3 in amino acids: CASKLQGASNQPQHF. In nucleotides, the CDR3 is TGTGCCAGCAAACTACAGGGGGCGAGCAATCAGCCCCAGCATTTT.

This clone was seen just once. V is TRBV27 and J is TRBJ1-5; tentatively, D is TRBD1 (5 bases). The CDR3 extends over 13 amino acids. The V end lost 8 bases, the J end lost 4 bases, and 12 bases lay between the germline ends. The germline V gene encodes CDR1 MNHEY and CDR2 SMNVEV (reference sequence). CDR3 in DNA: TGTGCCAGCCAGGGAATAGGTAATCAGCCCCAGCATTTT. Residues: CASQGIGNQPQHF.

CDR3 sequence reads: CASSLGAGLGQPQHF. The CDR3 region has the DNA TGTGCCAGCAGCTTAGGGGCAGGGCTTGGGCAGCCCCAGCATTTT. The J gene is TRBJ1-5, the V gene TRBV7-2, with a possible D match to TRBD1 (5 bases). The CDR3 extends over 15 amino acids. Trimming pared 1 base from V and 7 bases from J, leaving 14 bases between. Germline CDR1 SGHTA, CDR2 FQGNSA.

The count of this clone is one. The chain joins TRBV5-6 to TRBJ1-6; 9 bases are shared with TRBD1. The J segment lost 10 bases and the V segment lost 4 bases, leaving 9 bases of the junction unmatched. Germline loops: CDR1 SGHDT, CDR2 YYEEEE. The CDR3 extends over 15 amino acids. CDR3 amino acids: CASSARDRVYSPLHF. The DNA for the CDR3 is TGTGCCAGCAGCGCCCGGGACAGGGTATACTCACCCCTCCACTTT.

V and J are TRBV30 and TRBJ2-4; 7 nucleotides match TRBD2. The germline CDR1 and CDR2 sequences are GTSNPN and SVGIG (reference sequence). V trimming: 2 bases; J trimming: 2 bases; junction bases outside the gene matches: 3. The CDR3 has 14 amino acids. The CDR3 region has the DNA TGTGCCTGGAGTTGGGGGGGTTCCAAAAACATTCAGTACTTC. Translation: CAWSWGGSKNIQYF.

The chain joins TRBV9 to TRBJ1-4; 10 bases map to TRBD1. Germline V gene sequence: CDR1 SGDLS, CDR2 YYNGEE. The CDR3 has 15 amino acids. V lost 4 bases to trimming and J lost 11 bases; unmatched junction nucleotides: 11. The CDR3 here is CASSPTGGAIPKLFF. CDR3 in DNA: TGTGCCAGCAGCCCGACAGGGGGCGCAATCCCGAAACTGTTTTTT.

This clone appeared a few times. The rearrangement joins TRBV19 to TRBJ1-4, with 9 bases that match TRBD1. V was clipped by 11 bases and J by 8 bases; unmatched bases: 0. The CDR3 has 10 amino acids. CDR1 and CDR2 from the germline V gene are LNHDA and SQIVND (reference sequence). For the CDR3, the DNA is TGTGCCGGGACAGGGGAAAAACTGTTTTTT. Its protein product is CAGTGEKLFF.